This TCR beta chain was sequenced during a study of cytomegalovirus exposure and HLA in healthy donors (dated by TCRdb to 2016 to 2017). For the study in its entirety: An earlier analysis of several hundred of the donors reported 276 Gb of sequence data and 90 million to 120 million unique TCR beta sequences obtained from about 180 million T cells. An early release that covered about 600 HLA-typed donors contained approximately 320 gigabases of sequencing data and tens of millions of unique TCR sequences. The genetic ancestry cluster associated with self-reported Caucasian donors included around four fifths of the roughly 400 genotyped donors. The aim of the study was to test whether cataloging public T cell receptors could identify signatures of past pathogen exposure. The T cell repertoires of several hundred subjects were profiled by immunosequencing and related to cytomegalovirus serostatus. In addition to the first cohort of approximately 670 subjects, a separate validation cohort of some 120 different subjects was used. High-throughput TCR immunosequencing, statistical association of individual TCRs with disease status, and machine learning were combined to predict cytomegalovirus infection status. To study patterns of TCR occurrence, a later analysis re-analyzed previously published TCR beta repertoires from several hundred donors and added high-resolution HLA genotyping. Rather than using new phenotypic data, the later analysis identified candidate immune exposures from TCR beta sequences and from how often those sequences occurred across donors. An earlier analysis of about 620 of the donors applied high-throughput TCR beta sequencing to assess whether each TCR beta V gene segment acted as functional or pseudogenic. Donor age, sex, ethnicity and CMV serostatus were compiled alongside the repertoire data. In a later genetic analysis, genome-wide SNP genotypes for about 65% of the 666 donors were used, and that subset was treated as a discovery cohort. All discovery cohort repertoires had been generated on a single sequencing platform. Both class I and class II loci were covered by HLA typing, at four-digit resolution. Typing coverage varied by locus: about 629-630 donors for A, B, C, DRB1 and DQB1; roughly 520 for DQA1; nearly 610 for DPA1; approximately 450 for DPB1. Five DR-DQ haplotypes were treated as single units for association and clustering because of strong linkage in the cohort. Across under 500 genotyped donors of the cohort, an average of about 240,000 unique TCR beta nucleotide sequences per donor were sequenced, and approximately 17% of those sequences were non-productive.

In total, 666 healthy bone marrow donors made up the cohort. Cohort members were all nominally healthy when sampled, although unrecorded immune exposures were likely present. The donor was CMV seronegative and belonged to the group of 352 seronegative cohort members. Every donor gave a peripheral blood sample, and the peripheral blood mononuclear cells from that sample were used for TCR beta sequencing. Genomic DNA was extracted from the blood cell samples with the Qiagen DNeasy Blood Extraction Kit. Reading from cysteine to phenylalanine, the CDR3 counts 13 amino acids. Of all the DNA, just the CDR3 is kept, 39 bases in frame from base 1. The germline V gene sets CDR1 to SGHDT and CDR2 to YYEEEE. The trim is 4 bases for V and 5 bases for J, with a gap of 12 bases between the germline ends. Receptor amplification or capture employed the immunoSEQ multiplex PCR assay. A mixture of 60 forward primers for TCR Vbeta segments and 13 reverse primers for TCR Jbeta segments was used in the multiplex PCR. The CDR3 region of rearranged TCR beta genes was amplified from genomic DNA with a multiplex PCR assay. Amplified TCR beta libraries were sequenced as 87-base-pair reads on the Illumina HiSeq System. The original pipeline was this. In a later analysis, 70 million to 95 million unique TCR beta chains were counted across the roughly 670 repertoires, and some 10 million of these chains were shared by at least two donors. Raw reads were error-corrected and collapsed into unique sequences with a nearest-neighbor algorithm that merged closely related sequences to remove PCR and sequencing errors. To assign V, D and J gene segments, CDR3 sequences were aligned to IMGT reference sequences. For a sequence to be retained, at least a six-nucleotide match to both a V gene segment and a J gene segment was required. Rearrangements were called productive when the CDR3 lacked stop codons and stayed in frame with V and J; all others were non-productive. Following IMGT convention, CDR3 was defined as the stretch from the second conserved V-encoded cysteine to the conserved J-encoded phenylalanine. Sequences without an unambiguous match to a single V gene segment were excluded from the earlier analysis of 450 to 650 of the donors. In an earlier analysis of approximately 610 of the donors, V segments were called functional above 56.7% productive rearrangements and were called segregating when the between-donor standard deviation exceeded 5%. To diagnose cytomegalovirus status from the catalog of TCR beta chain sequences, a statistical classification framework was built. A later analysis assigned V and J genes by comparing TCR nucleotide sequences with IMGT/GENE-DB human TR gene sequences. A later analysis assigned CDR3 sequences and most-parsimonious VDJ recombination scenarios with the TCRdist pipeline. In a later analysis, every TCR beta chain was defined by the combination of its CDR3 amino acid sequence and its V-gene family, and reads without a unique V-gene family were dropped. In a later analysis, 500 to 650 highly shared, low-generation-probability nucleotide sequences were removed to address suspected cross-contamination and a sequencing artifact. In a later analysis, a clonal expansion index was calculated for each public chain from normalized within-repertoire ranks of inferred template counts. In a later analysis, generation probabilities were computed with a VDJ recombination model fitted to out-of-frame rearrangements, and the resulting probabilities were checked against IGoR. Hypergeometric tests were used in a later analysis to score TCR-TCR, TCR-HLA and TCR-CMV co-occurrence, with a repertoire-size bias correction applied to the TCR pairs. In a later analysis, false discovery rates were estimated by permuting HLA or CMV assignments 20 times. A later analysis grouped co-occurring TCRs with DBSCAN, adding TCRdist sequence similarity when clustering within HLA-allele-positive subsets. Repertoires with fewer than 30,000 or more than 120,000 public chains, plus five repertoires with anomalous nucleotide sharing, were excluded from co-occurrence clustering. TCRdb obtained this table from immuneACCESS and retained in-frame rearrangements with V and J assigned. These tables miss some clones; where compared with another copy, unresolved V genes account for less than half of the shortfall, and the remainder is unexplained. The V and J calls and clone size are taken from that table; D and trimming were inferred from the DNA. This sample lists roughly 80,000 clones; roughly four fifths were detected once. The ten largest clones take up about 2% of the sample.

Here is what the overall study found, with its caveats: The classifier was reported to diagnose cytomegalovirus status with high specificity and sensitivity in both the original cohort and the validation cohort. Broadly in line with IMGT annotations, most TCR beta V segments showed up in productive rearrangements about 87% or about 30% of the time in an earlier analysis of several hundred of the donors. In vitro tests confirmed that a few of the cytomegalovirus-associated TCR beta chains recognize cytomegalovirus antigens. Only TCR beta chains were sequenced in this cohort, and the absence of alpha or paired-chain data limited detectable features. Linkage disequilibrium might explain the correlated functional status among segregating V segments, but an unknown experimental factor could not be ruled out. For the cohort, immune exposure information was limited to CMV serostatus. The 87-base-pair reads could not distinguish some IMGT-functional V segments, including TRBV6-2 and TRBV6-3, so those segments were excluded. Presence/absence analyses assumed roughly uniform sequencing depth across donors, an assumption that may not hold. It was suggested by the authors that the approach could potentially be generalized to other disease states and immunological phenotypes. A group of highly shared sequence variants was considered likely to be a technical artifact of the sequencing pipeline. Most TCR sequences were seen in very few donors, while some public TCRs were found in many individuals. V-gene and J-gene trimming of TCR beta chains was associated with a missense DCLRE1C variant in a later genetic analysis, and the association was replicated in an independent cohort. In a later analysis, several top co-occurrence clusters were reported to appear linked to parvovirus B19, influenza, CMV and Epstein-Barr virus. A later genetic analysis reported fewer N-insertions in productive TCRs among donors in an Asian-associated ancestry cluster than the approximately 700-donor mean. Most CMV-associated TCR beta chains appeared to be HLA-restricted in a later analysis, and the HLA associations seemed to be driven largely by CMV exposure. Assigning TCR associations to individual alleles was difficult when HLA alleles, especially DR and DQ, strongly co-occurred. The earlier analysis of approximately 540 of the donors excluded roughly 16 rarely observed V segments, including chromosome 9 orphons, because counts were too low. At a false discovery rate of 0.05, a later analysis linked under 20,000 TCR beta sequences to specific HLA alleles. The study listed 170 or so TCR beta chains as associated with cytomegalovirus. Because HLA typing was unavailable for some donors at each locus, only the typed subset was used in association tests. According to a later analysis, TCR association rates differed among HLA loci, with DRB1 alleles showing the most associated TCRs and HLA-C alleles showing the fewest. Compared with equally common non-associated chains, HLA-associated TCR beta chains in a later analysis were more clonally expanded and had lower generation probabilities. A further reported finding was that TCR beta sequences accurately predicted the HLA-A and HLA-B alleles for most subjects in the first cohort.

With respect to this clone: Which antigen it targets is not known. The input lacks base qualities; no much larger clone sits a single base away.

The clonotype was recovered from a woman aged 25 to 39 in good health and CMV-seronegative. This receptor chain uses TRBV5-6 and TRBJ1-1; TRBD1 might be the D gene, on 5 matching bases. The sequencing input was PBMCs. The nucleotide sequence reads as follows: TGTGCCAGCAGCCCGCAGGGCCTGACTGAAGCTTTCTTT. Translated, this is CASSPQGLTEAFF.